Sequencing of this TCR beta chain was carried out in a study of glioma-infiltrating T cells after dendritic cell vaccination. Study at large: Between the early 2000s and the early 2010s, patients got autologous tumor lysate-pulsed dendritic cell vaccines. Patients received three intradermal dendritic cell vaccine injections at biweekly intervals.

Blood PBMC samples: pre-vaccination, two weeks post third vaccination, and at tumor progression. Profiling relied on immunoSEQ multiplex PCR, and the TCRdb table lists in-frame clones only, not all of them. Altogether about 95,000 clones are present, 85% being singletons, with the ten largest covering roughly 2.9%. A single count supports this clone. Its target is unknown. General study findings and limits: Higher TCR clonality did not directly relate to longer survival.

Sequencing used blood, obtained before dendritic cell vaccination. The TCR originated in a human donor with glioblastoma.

CDR3 coding DNA: TGTGCCAGCAGCCCTGCCCCGGGTAACAATGAAAAACTGTTTTTT. The encoded protein is CASSPAPGNNEKLFF. The chain uses TRBV7-2 and TRBJ1-4; D unclear. CDR1 and CDR2 (germline): SGHTA, FQGNSA. Trimming removed 5 bases at V and 5 bases at J, with 15 bases between. This CDR3 is built from 15 residues.